Listed below are T cell receptor beta chains from one sample, sequenced in a study of high-grade serous ovarian cancer treatment subgroups. Sequenced by immunoSEQ multiplex PCR; TCRdb stores in-frame clones only, minus some. This sample has 35,000 to 45,000 clones, with around 80% found just once. The sample comprised tumor tissue. Source of these receptors: a human donor with high-grade serous ovarian cancer. CDR3s include the opening cysteine and the closing phenylalanine or tryptophan. A D gene is named only where the DNA matches it firmly. Clone size is shown for a subset of rows, as once, few, many or a class of expanded clone.

CDR3 DNA: TGTGCCAGCAGCCGGAGAACCCGGACTAGCGGGTCGAACGAGCAGTACTTC; CDR3 protein: CASSRRTRTSGSNEQYF; clone size: few; CDR3 length: 17; D gene: TRBD2; J gene: TRBJ2-7; V gene: TRBV14
CDR3 DNA: TGTGCCAGCAGTGAATATGGGGGGCGGACTACAGATACGCAGTATTTT; CDR3 protein: CASSEYGGRTTDTQYF; clone size: -; CDR3 length: 16; D gene: -; J gene: TRBJ2-3; V gene: TRBV6-1
CDR3 DNA: TGTGCCAGCAGCTTTTCGGGACTTCCATTAACCGGGGAGCTGTTTTTT; CDR3 protein: CASSFSGLPLTGELFF; clone size: -; CDR3 length: 16; D gene: -; J gene: TRBJ2-2; V gene: TRBV7-8
CDR3 DNA: TGCGCCAGCAGCTTGGAGTCAGGGGTTACCGGGGAGCTGTTTTTT; CDR3 protein: CASSLESGVTGELFF; clone size: -; CDR3 length: 15; D gene: -; J gene: TRBJ2-2; V gene: TRBV5-1
CDR3 DNA: TGTGCCAGCAGTGAAGCAGGGGGGGTCGGTACGCAGTATTTT; CDR3 protein: CASSEAGGVGTQYF; clone size: -; CDR3 length: 14; D gene: -; J gene: TRBJ2-3; V gene: TRBV6-1
CDR3 DNA: TGTGCCAGCAGCGCTGGGACAGCAGGTCAGCCCCAGCATTTT; CDR3 protein: CASSAGTAGQPQHF; clone size: -; CDR3 length: 14; D gene: TRBD1; J gene: TRBJ1-5; V gene: TRBV11-2
CDR3 DNA: TGTGCCAGCGGGACTTTCAATGAGCAGTTCTTC; CDR3 protein: CASGTFNEQFF; clone size: -; CDR3 length: 11; D gene: -; J gene: TRBJ2-1; V gene: TRBV6-4
CDR3 DNA: TGTGCCTGGAGTGTACGGGAACAGAAACAAGAGACCCAGTACTTC; CDR3 protein: CAWSVREQKQETQYF; clone size: -; CDR3 length: 15; D gene: -; J gene: TRBJ2-5; V gene: TRBV30
CDR3 DNA: TGCAGCGTTCACAGGGGCCCGAACACTGAAGCTTTCTTT; CDR3 protein: CSVHRGPNTEAFF; clone size: few; CDR3 length: 13; D gene: TRBD1; J gene: TRBJ1-1; V gene: TRBV29-1
CDR3 DNA: TGTGCCAGCAGCTGGGGGATAACAGGGGTATCTACGGAGACCCAGTACTTC; CDR3 protein: CASSWGITGVSTETQYF; clone size: -; CDR3 length: 17; D gene: TRBD1; J gene: TRBJ2-5; V gene: TRBV5-8
CDR3 DNA: TGTGCCAGCAGCATGACCGGGGAGCTGTTTTTT; CDR3 protein: CASSMTGELFF; clone size: few; CDR3 length: 11; D gene: -; J gene: TRBJ2-2; V gene: TRBV7-3
CDR3 DNA: TGTGCCAGCAGTTCCGGACTTGGTCTGGTGGGGAGCTCCTACGAGCAGTACTTC; CDR3 protein: CASSSGLGLVGSSYEQYF; clone size: -; CDR3 length: 18; D gene: -; J gene: TRBJ2-7; V gene: TRBV7-9
CDR3 DNA: TGTGCCAGCGCGGGAGACCCAGATACGCAGTATTTT; CDR3 protein: CASAGDPDTQYF; clone size: -; CDR3 length: 12; D gene: TRBD2; J gene: TRBJ2-3; V gene: TRBV28
CDR3 DNA: TGCGCCAGCAGCCCCGCCAGCGGGGAGCACACAGATACGCAGTATTTT; CDR3 protein: CASSPASGEHTDTQYF; clone size: -; CDR3 length: 16; D gene: TRBD2; J gene: TRBJ2-3; V gene: TRBV5-1
CDR3 DNA: TGTGCCAGCAGCTTGGGGGTCTTGGGGGAGACCCAGTACTTC; CDR3 protein: CASSLGVLGETQYF; clone size: -; CDR3 length: 14; D gene: -; J gene: TRBJ2-5; V gene: TRBV5-6
CDR3 DNA: TGTGCCAGCAGCTTAGGCGGGAGGGCCCCCGAGCAGTTCTTC; CDR3 protein: CASSLGGRAPEQFF; clone size: -; CDR3 length: 14; D gene: TRBD2; J gene: TRBJ2-1; V gene: TRBV11-3
CDR3 DNA: TGTGCCAGCAGCGTAGGTGTGAGCGGGGAGCTGTTTTTT; CDR3 protein: CASSVGVSGELFF; clone size: -; CDR3 length: 13; D gene: -; J gene: TRBJ2-2; V gene: TRBV9
CDR3 DNA: TGTGCCAGCAAGTTGGTGGGGACAGACTATGGCTACACCTTC; CDR3 protein: CASKLVGTDYGYTF; clone size: -; CDR3 length: 14; D gene: TRBD1; J gene: TRBJ1-2; V gene: TRBV2
CDR3 DNA: TGTGCCAGCAGCCCCGCTAGCGGGAGGAGGTCGAATGAGCAGTTCTTC; CDR3 protein: CASSPASGRRSNEQFF; clone size: -; CDR3 length: 16; D gene: TRBD2; J gene: TRBJ2-1; V gene: TRBV9
CDR3 DNA: TGTGCCAGCAGTTACGGGGCAAACTCCTACGAGCAGTATTTC; CDR3 protein: CASSYGANSYEQYF; clone size: -; CDR3 length: 14; D gene: -; J gene: TRBJ2-7; V gene: TRBV6-5
CDR3 DNA: TGTGCCAGCAGTTTCGGTGGCAGTTTGAACACTGAAGCTTTCTTT; CDR3 protein: CASSFGGSLNTEAFF; clone size: -; CDR3 length: 15; D gene: -; J gene: TRBJ1-1; V gene: TRBV28
CDR3 DNA: TGCAGCGTTGAATCGGGACTAGCGGGAGCCTCCTACAATGAGCAGTTCTTC; CDR3 protein: CSVESGLAGASYNEQFF; clone size: -; CDR3 length: 17; D gene: TRBD2; J gene: TRBJ2-1; V gene: TRBV29-1
CDR3 DNA: TGTGCCAGTAGGACAGGGGGCGGCACTGAAGCTTTCTTT; CDR3 protein: CASRTGGGTEAFF; clone size: few; CDR3 length: 13; D gene: TRBD1; J gene: TRBJ1-1; V gene: TRBV19
CDR3 DNA: TGTGCCAGCAGCTTAGAGATCACCTCCCCCTACGAGCAGTACTTC; CDR3 protein: CASSLEITSPYEQYF; clone size: -; CDR3 length: 15; D gene: -; J gene: TRBJ2-7; V gene: TRBV7-8
CDR3 DNA: TGTGCCAGCAGCCAAGAACCCGGGACCGAGCAGTTCTTC; CDR3 protein: CASSQEPGTEQFF; clone size: -; CDR3 length: 13; D gene: -; J gene: TRBJ2-1; V gene: TRBV14
CDR3 DNA: TGTGCCAGCAGCCGGGGAACATACGGTGGCTACACCTTC; CDR3 protein: CASSRGTYGGYTF; clone size: -; CDR3 length: 13; D gene: -; J gene: TRBJ1-2; V gene: TRBV27
CDR3 DNA: TGTGCCAGCAGCCAAGAGGCGGGTGTCCCGGCTAGCGGGAGATATTCCGGGGAGCTGTTTTTT; CDR3 protein: CASSQEAGVPASGRYSGELFF; clone size: -; CDR3 length: 21; D gene: TRBD2; J gene: TRBJ2-2; V gene: TRBV14
CDR3 DNA: TGTGCCACCAGCCCAGCGGGAGGGTCCTACAATGAGCAGTTCTTC; CDR3 protein: CATSPAGGSYNEQFF; clone size: -; CDR3 length: 15; D gene: TRBD2; J gene: TRBJ2-1; V gene: TRBV15
CDR3 DNA: TGTGCCAGTAGCGTGACAGGGGCCGAGGGCGGCTATGGCTACACCTTC; CDR3 protein: CASSVTGAEGGYGYTF; clone size: -; CDR3 length: 16; D gene: TRBD1; J gene: TRBJ1-2; V gene: TRBV19
CDR3 DNA: TGTGCCAGTAGTTCATGGGCGGGACGAGTAGAGACGCAGTATTTT; CDR3 protein: CASSSWAGRVETQYF; clone size: -; CDR3 length: 15; D gene: -; J gene: TRBJ2-3; V gene: TRBV19
CDR3 DNA: TGTGCCAGCAGCGTAGCTAATGCTGCAGATACGCAGTATTTT; CDR3 protein: CASSVANAADTQYF; clone size: -; CDR3 length: 14; D gene: -; J gene: TRBJ2-3; V gene: TRBV9
CDR3 DNA: TGTGCCAGCAGCTTATGGGGACAGGGTTTCCAAGAGACCCAGTACTTC; CDR3 protein: CASSLWGQGFQETQYF; clone size: -; CDR3 length: 16; D gene: TRBD1; J gene: TRBJ2-5; V gene: TRBV7-8
CDR3 DNA: TGCGCCAGCAGCTTAGGAGGGGAACAGACCCAGTACTTC; CDR3 protein: CASSLGGEQTQYF; clone size: -; CDR3 length: 13; D gene: -; J gene: TRBJ2-5; V gene: TRBV5-1
CDR3 DNA: TGCGCCAGCAGCCAAGGAGGCCGGGACAGCACCTACGAGCAGTACTTC; CDR3 protein: CASSQGGRDSTYEQYF; clone size: -; CDR3 length: 16; D gene: TRBD1; J gene: TRBJ2-7; V gene: TRBV4-3
CDR3 DNA: TGTGCCAGCAGCTTAGGAACAGGGTCTAGAGAGCAGTACTTC; CDR3 protein: CASSLGTGSREQYF; clone size: -; CDR3 length: 14; D gene: -; J gene: TRBJ2-7; V gene: TRBV7-2
CDR3 DNA: TGTGCCAGCAGTATCTACGGGACTAGAACTGCCTACGAGCAGTACTTC; CDR3 protein: CASSIYGTRTAYEQYF; clone size: -; CDR3 length: 16; D gene: TRBD2; J gene: TRBJ2-7; V gene: TRBV2
CDR3 DNA: TGTGCCAGCACCCTAAGGGCAGGGAACTATGGCTACACCTTC; CDR3 protein: CASTLRAGNYGYTF; clone size: -; CDR3 length: 14; D gene: -; J gene: TRBJ1-2; V gene: TRBV28
CDR3 DNA: TGTGCCAGCAGTGACCCAAAGACAGGGGGTAGTCAAGAGACCCAGTACTTC; CDR3 protein: CASSDPKTGGSQETQYF; clone size: -; CDR3 length: 17; D gene: TRBD1; J gene: TRBJ2-5; V gene: TRBV6-1
CDR3 DNA: TGTGCCAGTAGGACGGACGGTGGCCTCTCTGGAAACACCATATATTTT; CDR3 protein: CASRTDGGLSGNTIYF; clone size: -; CDR3 length: 16; D gene: -; J gene: TRBJ1-3; V gene: TRBV19
CDR3 DNA: TGTGCCAGTACCCCTAGGGGCGGGAGGCGGGGGGAGCTGTTTTTT; CDR3 protein: CASTPRGGRRGELFF; clone size: -; CDR3 length: 15; D gene: TRBD2; J gene: TRBJ2-2; V gene: TRBV19